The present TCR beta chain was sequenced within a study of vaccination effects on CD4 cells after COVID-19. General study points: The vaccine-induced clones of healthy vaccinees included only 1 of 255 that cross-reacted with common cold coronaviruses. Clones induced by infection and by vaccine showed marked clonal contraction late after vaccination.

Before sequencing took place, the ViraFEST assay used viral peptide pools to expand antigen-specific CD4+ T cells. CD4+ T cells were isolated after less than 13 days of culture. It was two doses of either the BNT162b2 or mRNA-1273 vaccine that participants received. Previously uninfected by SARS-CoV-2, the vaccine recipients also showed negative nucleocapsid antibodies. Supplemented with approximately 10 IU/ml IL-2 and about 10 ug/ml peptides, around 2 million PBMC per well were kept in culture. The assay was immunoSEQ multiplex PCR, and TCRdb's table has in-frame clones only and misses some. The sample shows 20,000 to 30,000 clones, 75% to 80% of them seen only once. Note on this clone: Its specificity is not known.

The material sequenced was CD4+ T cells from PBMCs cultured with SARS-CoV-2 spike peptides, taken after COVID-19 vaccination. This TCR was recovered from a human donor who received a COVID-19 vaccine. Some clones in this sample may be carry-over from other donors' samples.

The DNA of the CDR3 is TGTGCCAGCAGACAGACTAGCACAGATACGCAGTATTTT. This sequence encodes CASRQTSTDTQYF. The V and J genes are TRBV6-5 and TRBJ2-3, with unresolved D. Trimming took 6 bases from V and 0 from J, leaving 7 bases between them. CDR3 length: 13 residues. Germline V gene sequence: CDR1 MNHEY, CDR2 SVGAGI.